Included here is one TCR beta chain sequence, with context. Its antigen is as yet unknown. Data came from immunoSEQ multiplex PCR; TCRdb stores just in-frame clones and leaves some out. The data show about 70,000 clones, roughly 73% seen once. Prior to sequencing, the ViraFEST assay stimulated PBMC with viral peptide pools, which expanded the antigen-specific CD4+ T cells. Once cultured for roughly nine days, the cells underwent separation to obtain CD4+ T cells. PCR-confirmed SARS-CoV-2 infection occurred in the person between March and December 2020. Serving as the negative control culture was a pool of HIV-1 Nef peptides. These data are taken from a study of vaccination effects on CD4 cells after COVID-19. Findings and limits, study-wide: The study had few convalescent patients and no early post-infection timepoints.

Sample: CD4+ T cells from PBMCs cultured with HIV peptides, taken before COVID-19 vaccination. Indicated subset: HIV-1 Nef peptide pool negative control/reference culture. The source is a human donor who had a prior SARS-CoV-2 infection.

Here the CDR3 reads CASSLASTPQETQYF. In DNA, the CDR3 is TGTGCCAGCAGCTTAGCCTCGACACCCCAAGAGACCCAGTACTTC. The rearrangement joins TRBV11-1 to TRBJ2-5; D unclear. The CDR3 covers 15 residues. The germline V and J ends were trimmed by 0 bases and 1 base, with 9 bases remaining between them. The germline gives CDR1 SGHAT, CDR2 FQDESV (reference sequence).